This T cell receptor (beta chain) was sequenced during a study of regulatory T cells in long-lasting Graves disease. Only a few counts were recorded for this clonotype. Arm-PCR of CDR3 regions and iRepertoire HTBI primers were used to build TCR beta libraries. Using its own MiXCR run on the multiplex PCR reads, TCRdb lists one record per CDR3 protein. The sample carries about 400,000 distinct CDR3 sequences, less than 25% recorded once. Time point: persistent/refractory GD, antithyroid drugs over 5 years with positive TRAb. The TCR library used RNA extracted from PBMCs. Criteria from the American Thyroid Association guidelines were applied to diagnose Graves' disease. CDR1 is SGHTA, CDR2 FQGNSA, per germline. The V gene lost 5 bases and the J gene lost 5 bases, with 12 bases spanning the gap. The CDR3 covers 14 residues.

This TCR came from a female donor with Graves disease. The chain has TRBV7-2 and TRBJ2-2; TRBD1 is a possible D gene (5 bases). The source was peripheral blood mononuclear cells (PBMCs), collected when the disease was refractory, from a patient treated with antithyroid drugs. The CDR3 sequence: CASSGSGFTGELFF. The CDR3 DNA reads as TGTGCCAGCAGCGGATCAGGGTTTACCGGGGAGCTGTTTTTT.